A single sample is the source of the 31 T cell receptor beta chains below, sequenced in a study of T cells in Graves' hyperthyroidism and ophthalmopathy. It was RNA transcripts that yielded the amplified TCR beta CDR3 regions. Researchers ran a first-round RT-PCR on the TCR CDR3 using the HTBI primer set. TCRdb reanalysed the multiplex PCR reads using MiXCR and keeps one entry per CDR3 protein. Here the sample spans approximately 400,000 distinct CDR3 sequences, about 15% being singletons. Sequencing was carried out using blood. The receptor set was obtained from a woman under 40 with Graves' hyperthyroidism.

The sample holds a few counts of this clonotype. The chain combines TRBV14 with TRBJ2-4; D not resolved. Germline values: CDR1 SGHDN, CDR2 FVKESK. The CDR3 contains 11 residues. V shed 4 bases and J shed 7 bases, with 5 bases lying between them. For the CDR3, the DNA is TGTGCCAGCAGCCGCTGGAACATTCAGTACTTC. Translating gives CASSRWNIQYF.

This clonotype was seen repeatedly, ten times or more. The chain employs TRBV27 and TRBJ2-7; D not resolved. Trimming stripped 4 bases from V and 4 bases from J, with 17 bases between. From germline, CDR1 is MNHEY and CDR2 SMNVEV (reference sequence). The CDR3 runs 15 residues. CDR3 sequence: CASSSTEGIRYEQYF. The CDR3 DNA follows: TGTGCCAGCAGTTCCACCGAAGGAATCCGATACGAGCAGTACTTC.

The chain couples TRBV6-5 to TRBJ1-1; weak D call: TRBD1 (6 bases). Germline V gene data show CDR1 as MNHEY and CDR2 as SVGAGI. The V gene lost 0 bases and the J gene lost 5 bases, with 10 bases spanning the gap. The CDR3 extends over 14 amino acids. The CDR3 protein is CASSYSRGETEAFF. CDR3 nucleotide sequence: TGTGCCAGCAGTTACTCCAGGGGAGAAACTGAAGCTTTCTTT.

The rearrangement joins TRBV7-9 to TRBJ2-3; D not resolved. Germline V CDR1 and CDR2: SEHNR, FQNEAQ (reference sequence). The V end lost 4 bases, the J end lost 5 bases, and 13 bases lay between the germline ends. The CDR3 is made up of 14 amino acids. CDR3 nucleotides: TGTGCCAGCAGCTGGGATTCTCCCAGAGATACGCAGTATTTT. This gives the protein CASSWDSPRDTQYF.

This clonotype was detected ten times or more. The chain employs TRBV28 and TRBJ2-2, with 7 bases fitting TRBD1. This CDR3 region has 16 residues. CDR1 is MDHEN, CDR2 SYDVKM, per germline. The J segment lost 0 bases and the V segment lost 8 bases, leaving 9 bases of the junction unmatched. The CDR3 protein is CASGRTGTANTGELFF. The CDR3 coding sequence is TGTGCCAGCGGAAGGACCGGGACAGCGAACACCGGGGAGCTGTTTTTT.

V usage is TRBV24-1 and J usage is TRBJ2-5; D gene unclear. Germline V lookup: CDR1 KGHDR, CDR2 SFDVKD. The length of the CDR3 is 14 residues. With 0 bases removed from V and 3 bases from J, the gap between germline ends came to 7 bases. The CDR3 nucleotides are TGTGCCACCAGTGATTTGACAGAGGAAGAGACCCAGTACTTC. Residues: CATSDLTEEETQYF.

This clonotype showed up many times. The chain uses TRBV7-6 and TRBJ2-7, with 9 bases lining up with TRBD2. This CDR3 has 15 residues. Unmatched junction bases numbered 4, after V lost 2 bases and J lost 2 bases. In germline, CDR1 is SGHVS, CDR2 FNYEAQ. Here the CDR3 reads CASSLQTSGTYEQYF. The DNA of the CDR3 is TGTGCCAGCAGCTTACAGACTAGCGGTACCTACGAGCAGTACTTC.

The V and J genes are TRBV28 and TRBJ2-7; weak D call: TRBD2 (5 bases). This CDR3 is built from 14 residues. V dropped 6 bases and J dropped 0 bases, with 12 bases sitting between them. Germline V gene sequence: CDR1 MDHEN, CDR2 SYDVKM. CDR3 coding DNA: TGTGCCAGCAGCGGGAACGGAAACTCCTACGAGCAGTACTTC. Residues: CASSGNGNSYEQYF. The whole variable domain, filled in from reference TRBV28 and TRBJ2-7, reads DVKVTQSSRYLVKRTGEKVFLECVQDMDHENMFWYRQDPGLGLRLIYFSYDVKMKEKGDIPEGYSVSREKKERFSLILESASTNQTSMYLCASSGNGNSYEQYFGPGTRLTVT.

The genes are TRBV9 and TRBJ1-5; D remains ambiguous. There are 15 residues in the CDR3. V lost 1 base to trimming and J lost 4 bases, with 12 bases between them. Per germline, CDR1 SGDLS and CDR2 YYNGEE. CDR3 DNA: TGTGCCAGCAGCGTAAGCCCGACCGAAAATCAGCCCCAGCATTTT. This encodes CASSVSPTENQPQHF.

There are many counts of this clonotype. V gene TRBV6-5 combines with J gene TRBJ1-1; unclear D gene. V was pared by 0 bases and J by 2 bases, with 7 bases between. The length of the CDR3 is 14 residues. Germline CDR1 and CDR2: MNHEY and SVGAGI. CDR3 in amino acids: CASSYSGDNTEAFF. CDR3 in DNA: TGTGCCAGCAGTTACTCGGGAGATAACACTGAAGCTTTCTTT.

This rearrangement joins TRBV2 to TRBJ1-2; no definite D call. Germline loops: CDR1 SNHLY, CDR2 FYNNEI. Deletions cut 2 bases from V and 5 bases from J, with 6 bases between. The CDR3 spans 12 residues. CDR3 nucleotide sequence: TGTGCCAGCAGTGAACTGACTTATGGCTACACCTTC. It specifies CASSELTYGYTF.

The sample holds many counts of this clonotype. The CDR3 bases are TGTGCCTGGAGCGGGACAGGGAACGAGCAGTACTTC. Encoded protein: CAWSGTGNEQYF. V usage is TRBV30 and J usage is TRBJ2-7; 9 nucleotides line up with TRBD1. The CDR3 loop spans 12 amino acids. Per the germline V gene, CDR1 is GTSNPN and CDR2 is SVGIG (reference sequence). The V segment lost 3 bases and the J segment 5 bases; nucleotides outside the gene matches: 2. Full variable domain (missing parts from reference TRBV30 and TRBJ2-7): SQTIHQWPATLVQPVGSPLSLECTVEGTSNPNLYWYRQAAGRGLQLLFYSVGIGQISSEVPQNLSASRPQDRQFILSSKKLLLSDSGFYLCAWSGTGNEQYFGPGTRLTVT.

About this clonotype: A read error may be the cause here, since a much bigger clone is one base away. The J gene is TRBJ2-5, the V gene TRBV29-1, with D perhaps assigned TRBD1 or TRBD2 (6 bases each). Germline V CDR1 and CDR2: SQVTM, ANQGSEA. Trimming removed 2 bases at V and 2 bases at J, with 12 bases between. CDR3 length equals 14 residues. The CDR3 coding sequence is TGCAGCGTTGAACTAGTAGGGGGGCAAGAGACCCAGTACTTC. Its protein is CSVELVGGQETQYF.

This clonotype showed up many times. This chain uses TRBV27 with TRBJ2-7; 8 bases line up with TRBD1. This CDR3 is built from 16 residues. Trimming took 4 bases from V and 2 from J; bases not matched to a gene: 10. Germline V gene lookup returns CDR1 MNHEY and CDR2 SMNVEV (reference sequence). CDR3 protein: CASSSQVGTGPYEQYF. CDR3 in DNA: TGTGCCAGCAGTTCTCAGGTGGGGACAGGACCCTACGAGCAGTACTTC.

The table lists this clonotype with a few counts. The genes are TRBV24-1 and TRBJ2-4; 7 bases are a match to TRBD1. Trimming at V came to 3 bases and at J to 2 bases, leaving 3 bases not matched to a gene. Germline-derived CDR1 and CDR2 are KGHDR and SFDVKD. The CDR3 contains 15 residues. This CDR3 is CATSDPTGPKNIQYF. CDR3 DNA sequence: TGTGCCACCAGTGATCCGACAGGGCCCAAAAACATTCAGTACTTC.

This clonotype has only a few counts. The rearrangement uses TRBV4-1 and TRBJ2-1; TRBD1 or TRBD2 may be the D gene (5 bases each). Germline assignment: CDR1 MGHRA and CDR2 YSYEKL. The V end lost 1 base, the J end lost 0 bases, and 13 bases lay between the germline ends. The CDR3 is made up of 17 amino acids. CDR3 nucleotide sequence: TGCGCCAGCAGCCAAGTCTCCGGGACCAGCTCCTACAATGAGCAGTTCTTC. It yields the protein CASSQVSGTSSYNEQFF.

The chain's CDR3 is CASSLFFTEGLRQPQHF. The CDR3 region has the DNA TGTGCCAGCAGTTTATTCTTTACCGAGGGCCTCCGGCAGCCCCAGCATTTT. The chain carries TRBV27 and TRBJ1-5; D remains unclear. Germline V gene data show CDR1 as MNHEY and CDR2 as SMNVEV (reference sequence). The length of the CDR3 is 17 residues. Trimming removed 1 base at V and 7 bases at J, with 20 bases between.

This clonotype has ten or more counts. DNA of the CDR3: TGTGCCAGCAGCCGGGACTCCTACCCCACAGATACGCAGTATTTT. This sequence encodes CASSRDSYPTDTQYF. This rearrangement joins TRBV5-5 to TRBJ2-3; weak D call: TRBD2 (6 bases). The germline V gene encodes CDR1 SGHKS and CDR2 YYEKEE (reference sequence). The CDR3 covers 15 residues. With 4 bases removed from V and 2 bases from J, the gap between germline ends came to 14 bases.

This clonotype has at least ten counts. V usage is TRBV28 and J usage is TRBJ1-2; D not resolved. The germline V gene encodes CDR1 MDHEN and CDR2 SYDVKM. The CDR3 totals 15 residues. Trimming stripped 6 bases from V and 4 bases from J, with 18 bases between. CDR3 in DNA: TGTGCCAGCAGCCCTCCAGAGTCGGGAATCTATGGCTACACCTTC. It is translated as CASSPPESGIYGYTF.

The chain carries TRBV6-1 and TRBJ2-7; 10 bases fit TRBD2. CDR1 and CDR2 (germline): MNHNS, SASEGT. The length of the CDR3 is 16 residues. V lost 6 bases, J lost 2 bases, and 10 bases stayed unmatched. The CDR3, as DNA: TGTGCCAGCAGGGGGTGGGGGACTAGCGAACCCTACGAGCAGTACTTC. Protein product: CASRGWGTSEPYEQYF.

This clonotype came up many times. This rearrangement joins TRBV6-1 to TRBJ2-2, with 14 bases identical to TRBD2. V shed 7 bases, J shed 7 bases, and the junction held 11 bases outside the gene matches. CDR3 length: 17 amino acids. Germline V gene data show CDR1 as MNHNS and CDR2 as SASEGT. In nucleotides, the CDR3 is TGTGCCAGCACCGAACTAGCGGGACTAGCGGGAGTCGGGGAGCTGTTTTTT. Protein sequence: CASTELAGLAGVGELFF.

This CDR3 reads CASSLVARPYEQYF. The CDR3 DNA follows: TGTGCCAGCAGCTTGGTGGCCAGGCCCTACGAGCAGTACTTC. The chain uses TRBV5-6 and TRBJ2-7; D uncertain. The CDR3 runs to 14 residues. Trimming shortened V by 0 bases and J by 2 bases, and 9 bases separated the two germline ends. CDR1 is SGHDT, CDR2 YYEEEE, per germline.

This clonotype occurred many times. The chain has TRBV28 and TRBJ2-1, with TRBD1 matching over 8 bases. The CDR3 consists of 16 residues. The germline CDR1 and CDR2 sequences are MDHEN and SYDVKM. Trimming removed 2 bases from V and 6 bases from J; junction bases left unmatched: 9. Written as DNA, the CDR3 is TGTGCCAGCAGTTTAGGTCAGACAGGGGTTAGCAATGAGCAGTTCTTC. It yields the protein CASSLGQTGVSNEQFF.

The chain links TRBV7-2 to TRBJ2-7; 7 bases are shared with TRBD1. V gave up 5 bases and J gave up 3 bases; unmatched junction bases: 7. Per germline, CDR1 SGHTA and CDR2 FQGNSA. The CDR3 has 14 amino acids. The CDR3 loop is CASSPQQGNYEQYF. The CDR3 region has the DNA TGTGCCAGCAGCCCGCAACAGGGGAACTACGAGCAGTACTTC.

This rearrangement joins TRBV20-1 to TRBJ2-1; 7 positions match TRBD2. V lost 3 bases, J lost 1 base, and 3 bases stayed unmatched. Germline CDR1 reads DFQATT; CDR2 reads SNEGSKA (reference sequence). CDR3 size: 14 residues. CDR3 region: CSARGGESYNEQFF. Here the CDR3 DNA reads TGCAGTGCTAGGGGGGGGGAGTCCTACAATGAGCAGTTCTTC.

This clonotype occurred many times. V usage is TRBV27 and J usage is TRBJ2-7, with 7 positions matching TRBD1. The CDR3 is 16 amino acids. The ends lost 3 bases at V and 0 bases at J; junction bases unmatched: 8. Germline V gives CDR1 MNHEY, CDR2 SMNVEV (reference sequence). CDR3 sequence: CASSFKLGQASYEQYF. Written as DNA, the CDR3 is TGTGCCAGCAGTTTTAAGTTAGGACAGGCCTCCTACGAGCAGTACTTC.

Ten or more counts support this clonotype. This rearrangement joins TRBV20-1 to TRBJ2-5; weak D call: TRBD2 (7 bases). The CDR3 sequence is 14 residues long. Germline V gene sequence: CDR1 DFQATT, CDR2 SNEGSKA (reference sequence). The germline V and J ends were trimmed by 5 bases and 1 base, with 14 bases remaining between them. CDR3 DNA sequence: TGCAGTGCTTGGGGGAGGGGGATCCAAGAGACCCAGTACTTC. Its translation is CSAWGRGIQETQYF.

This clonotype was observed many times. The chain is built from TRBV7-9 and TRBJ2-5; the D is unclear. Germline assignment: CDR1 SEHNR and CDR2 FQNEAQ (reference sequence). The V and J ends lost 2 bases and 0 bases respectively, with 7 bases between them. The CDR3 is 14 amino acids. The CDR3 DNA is TGTGCCAGCAGCTTAAGACTGGACCAAGAGACCCAGTACTTC. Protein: CASSLRLDQETQYF. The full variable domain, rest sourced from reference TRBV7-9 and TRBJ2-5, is DTGVSQNPRHKITKRGQNVTFRCDPISEHNRLYWYRQTLGQGPEFLTYFQNEAQLEKSRLLSDRFSAERPKGSFSTLEIQRTEQGDSAMYLCASSLRLDQETQYFGPGTRLLVL.

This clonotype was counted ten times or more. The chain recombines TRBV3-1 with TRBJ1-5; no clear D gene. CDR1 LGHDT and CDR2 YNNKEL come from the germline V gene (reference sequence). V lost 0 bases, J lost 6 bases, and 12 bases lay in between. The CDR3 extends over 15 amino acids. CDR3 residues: CASSQDLTVAQPQHF. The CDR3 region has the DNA TGTGCCAGCAGCCAAGACCTAACCGTTGCTCAGCCCCAGCATTTT.

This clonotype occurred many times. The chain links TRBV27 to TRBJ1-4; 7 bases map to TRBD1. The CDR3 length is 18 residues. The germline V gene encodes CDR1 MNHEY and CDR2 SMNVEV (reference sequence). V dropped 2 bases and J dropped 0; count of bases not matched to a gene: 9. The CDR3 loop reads CASSLGRDSLATNEKLFF. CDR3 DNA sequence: TGTGCCAGCAGTTTAGGTCGGGACAGCCTTGCAACTAATGAAAAACTGTTTTTT.

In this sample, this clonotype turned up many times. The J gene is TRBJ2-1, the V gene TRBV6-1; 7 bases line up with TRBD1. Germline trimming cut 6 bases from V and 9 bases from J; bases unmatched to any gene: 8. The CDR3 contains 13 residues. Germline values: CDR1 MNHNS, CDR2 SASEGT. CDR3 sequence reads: CASSQTGLREQFF. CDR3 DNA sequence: TGTGCCAGCAGCCAGACAGGGTTACGTGAGCAGTTCTTC.